This T cell receptor (beta chain) was recovered during a study of T cell responses to AZD1222 COVID-19 vaccine. V was cut by 5 bases and J by 0 bases, with 13 bases left in between. CDR1 and CDR2 (germline): SGHAT, FQNNGV. The CDR3 has 15 amino acids. The table came from immunoSEQ multiplex PCR; TCRdb's copy has only in-frame clones and leaves some out. Found here are roughly 80,000 clones, nearly 90% of them singletons; the top ten hold 4% to 5.5%. The sequence was collected from an adult in good health. The starting material was peripheral blood, obtained on day 0 of MenACWY control vaccination. This chain links TRBV11-2 with TRBJ1-1; D is unclear. The CDR3 is CASSRLGQVNTEAFF. The CDR3, as DNA: TGTGCCAGCAGCCGGCTCGGGCAGGTGAACACTGAAGCTTTCTTT.